The clone carrying this T cell receptor beta chain was counted only a few times. What it recognizes is unknown. Other DNA variants within this sample encode the same CDR3. There are 11 residues in the CDR3. Between the trimmed V and J ends, which lost 2 bases and 4 bases, there was a span of 3 bases. Germline V gives CDR1 KGHSH, CDR2 LQKENI. CD45RO/CCR7/CD25/CD127/CD95/CD27 sorting isolated CD4+ naive, central memory, regulatory and stem cell-like memory cells. Reverse transcription of all isolated RNA meant that expressed TCRB transcripts were sequenced. Repertoires were generated with immunoSEQ multiplex PCR, while TCRdb's copy carries only in-frame clones and drops some. The sample consists of roughly 400,000 clones, 11% to 15% of them appearing once. This sample was taken from a study of beta chain features in type 1 diabetes. The study, taken as a whole, reports: The VDJ junctions of type 1 diabetes patients carried fewer insertions and more deletions.

The sequenced sample was naive CD4+ T cells from blood. The chain links TRBV18 to TRBJ2-7; no reliable D call. This clonotype was obtained from a man younger than 40 in good health. CDR3: CASSPGYEQYV. The CDR3 DNA reads TGTGCCAGCTCACCAGGGTACGAGCAGTACGTC.